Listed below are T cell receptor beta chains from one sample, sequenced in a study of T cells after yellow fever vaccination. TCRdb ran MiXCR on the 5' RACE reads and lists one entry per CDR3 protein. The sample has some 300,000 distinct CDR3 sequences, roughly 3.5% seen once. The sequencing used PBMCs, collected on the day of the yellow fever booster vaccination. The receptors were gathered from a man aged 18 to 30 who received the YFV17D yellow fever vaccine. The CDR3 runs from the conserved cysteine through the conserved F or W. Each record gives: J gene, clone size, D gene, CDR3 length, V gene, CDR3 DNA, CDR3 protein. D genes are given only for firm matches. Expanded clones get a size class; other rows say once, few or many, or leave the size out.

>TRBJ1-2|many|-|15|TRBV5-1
TGCGCCAGCAGCTTGGTGGACAGTTTTAACTATGGCTACACCTTC
CASSLVDSFNYGYTF
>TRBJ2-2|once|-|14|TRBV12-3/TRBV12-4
TGTGCCTGCAGTTATAGACTAGTCCCCGGGGAGCTGTTTTTT
CACSYRLVPGELFF
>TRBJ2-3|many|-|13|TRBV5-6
TGTGCCAGCGGCCAACTGAGCACAGATACGCAGTATTTT
CASGQLSTDTQYF
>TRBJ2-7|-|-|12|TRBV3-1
TGTGCCAGCAGCGCATCCAGCCGCGAGCAGTACTTC
CASSASSREQYF
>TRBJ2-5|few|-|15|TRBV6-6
TGTGCCAGCAGGAACGCACAGGGTCTTCAAGAGACCCAGTACTTC
CASRNAQGLQETQYF
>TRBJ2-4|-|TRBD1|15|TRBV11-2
TGTGCCAGCAGCTTTAATCAGGGGGTTGAAAACATTCAGTACTTC
CASSFNQGVENIQYF
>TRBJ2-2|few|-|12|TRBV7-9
TGTGCCAGCAGGCCCGACACCGGGGAGCTGTTTTTT
CASRPDTGELFF
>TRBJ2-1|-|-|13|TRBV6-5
TGTGCCAGCAGTTATAAGGGAAGGTGTGAGCAGTTCTTC
CASSYKGRCEQFF
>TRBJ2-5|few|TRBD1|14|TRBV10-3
TGTGCCAGTAAACAGGGGGCGAGAGGAGAGACCCAGTACTTC
CASKQGARGETQYF
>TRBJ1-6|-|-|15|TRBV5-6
TGTGCCAGCAGCTTACCGGGCCACAGTAATTCACCCCTCCACTTT
CASSLPGHSNSPLHF
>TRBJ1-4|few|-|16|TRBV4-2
TGTGCCAGCAGCCAAGGAGAACAGGGTACTAATGAAAAACTGTTTTTT
CASSQGEQGTNEKLFF
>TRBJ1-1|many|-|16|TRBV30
TGTGCCTGGGAGCCCGGGACAAAATCTGGAAACACTGAAGCTTTCTTT
CAWEPGTKSGNTEAFF
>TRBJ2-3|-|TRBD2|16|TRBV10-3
TGTGCCATCAGTGACCCGACTAGCGGGGGGTCAGATACGCAGTATTTT
CAISDPTSGGSDTQYF
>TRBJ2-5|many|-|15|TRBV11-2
TGTGCCAGCAGCTTATTGGGCGGGGGCCGCGAGGGTCGATACTTC
CASSLLGGGREGRYF
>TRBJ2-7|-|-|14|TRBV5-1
TGCGCCAGCAGCTTGGGGGCAGGGGTTAACGAGCAGTACTTC
CASSLGAGVNEQYF
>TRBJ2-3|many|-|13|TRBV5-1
TGCGCCAGCAGCTTGGGGGCTGGCGATACGCAGTATTTT
CASSLGAGDTQYF
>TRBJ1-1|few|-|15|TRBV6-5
TGTGCCAGCAGCTTCGGGGGCAGGATGAACACTGAAGCTTTCTTT
CASSFGGRMNTEAFF
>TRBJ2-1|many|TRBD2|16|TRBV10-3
TGTGCCATCACCAACCGGCGGGGGAGCTCCTACAATGAGCAGTTCTTC
CAITNRRGSSYNEQFF
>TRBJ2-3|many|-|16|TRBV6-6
TGTGCCAGCAGTTACCCCCAGGGGAAATTTGGAGATACGCAGTATTTT
CASSYPQGKFGDTQYF
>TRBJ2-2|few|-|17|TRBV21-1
TGTGCCAGCAGCACCCGACGGAGCGGGGGGGGAACCGGGGAGCTGTTTTTT
CASSTRRSGGGTGELFF
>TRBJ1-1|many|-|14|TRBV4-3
TGTGCCAGCAGCCCAAGAGGGGTGAACACTGAAGCTTTCTTT
CASSPRGVNTEAFF
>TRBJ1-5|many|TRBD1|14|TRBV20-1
TGCAGTGCAGCCACGACAGGGTTTTCGCAGCCCCAGCATTTT
CSAATTGFSQPQHF
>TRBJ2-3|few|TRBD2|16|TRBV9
TGTGCCAGCAGCGTAGATGGCGGGGGGCGCACAGATACGCAGTATTTT
CASSVDGGGRTDTQYF
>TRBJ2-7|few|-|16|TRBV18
TGTGCCAGCTCATCAAGCAGGAGCGTAATTTCCTACGAGCAGTACTTC
CASSSSRSVISYEQYF
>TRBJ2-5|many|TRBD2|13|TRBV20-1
TGCAGTGCTTGGACTAGCGGGGAAGAGACCCAGTACTTC
CSAWTSGEETQYF
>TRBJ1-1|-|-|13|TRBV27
TGTGCCAGCAGAAGGGGTTTTAGGACTGAAGCTTTCTTT
CASRRGFRTEAFF